This T cell receptor beta chain was sequenced in a study of blood T cells in healthy people across ages. The CDR3 has 15 residues. With 6 bases clipped from V and 2 bases from J, the junction kept 10 bases outside the gene matches. Germline loops: CDR1 MDHEN, CDR2 SYDVKM. PCR was performed a second time for roughly 7 to 12 cycles using a sample-barcoded 5' primer and a J-beta primer mix. TCRdb independently ran MiXCR on the 5' RACE reads; one entry per CDR3 protein. Of about 1,500,000 distinct CDR3 sequences listed, roughly 45% are singletons. The chain uses TRBV28 and TRBJ2-7, with TRBD2 matching over 7 bases. The sequence was collected from a woman under 30 in good health. Sample: blood. The CDR3 sequence is CASSPSGGAPYEQYF. DNA for the CDR3: TGTGCCAGCAGCCCGTCGGGAGGTGCCCCCTACGAGCAGTACTTC.